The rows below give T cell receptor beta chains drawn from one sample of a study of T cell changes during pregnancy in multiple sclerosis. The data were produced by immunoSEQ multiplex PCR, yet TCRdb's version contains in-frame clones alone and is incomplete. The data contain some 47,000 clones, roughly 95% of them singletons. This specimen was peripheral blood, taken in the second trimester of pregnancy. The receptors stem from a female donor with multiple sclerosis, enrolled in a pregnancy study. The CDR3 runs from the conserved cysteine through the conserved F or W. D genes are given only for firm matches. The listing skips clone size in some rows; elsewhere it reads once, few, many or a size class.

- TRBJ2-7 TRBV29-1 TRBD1 TGCAGCGTTGGACAGGGGCCAGCCTACGAGCAGTACTTC CSVGQGPAYEQYF
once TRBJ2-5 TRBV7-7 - TGTGCCAGCAGCCGGGACTGGGGAGAGACCCAGTACTTC CASSRDWGETQYF
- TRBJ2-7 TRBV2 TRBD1 TGTGCCAGCAGTGAAGAGGACAGGGGGACGGGGCAGTACTTC CASSEEDRGTGQYF
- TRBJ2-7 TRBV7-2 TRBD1 TGTGCCAGCAGCCTCCAGCCGGGACAGGGTAGGCACGAGCAGTACTTC CASSLQPGQGRHEQYF
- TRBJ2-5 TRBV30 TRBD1 TGTGCCTGGAGGGGACAGGGGAGAGAGACCCAGTACTTC CAWRGQGRETQYF
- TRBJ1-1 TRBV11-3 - TGTGCCAGCAGCTTAACTGACGGGGGAGCTTTCTTT CASSLTDGGAFF
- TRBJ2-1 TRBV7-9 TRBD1 TGTGCCAGCAGCCCGACAGGGGCCCTCGGTTGGGATGAGCAGTTCTTC CASSPTGALGWDEQFF
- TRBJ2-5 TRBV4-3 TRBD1 TGCGCCAGCAGCCAAACACAGGGGAAAGAGACCCAGTACTTC CASSQTQGKETQYF
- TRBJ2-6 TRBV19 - TGTGCCAGTAGTATGGGGCAGGCCTCTGGGGCCAACGTCCTGACTTTC CASSMGQASGANVLTF
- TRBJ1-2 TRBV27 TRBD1 TGTGCCAGCAGTACCGACAGGGCCAACTATGGCTACACCTTC CASSTDRANYGYTF
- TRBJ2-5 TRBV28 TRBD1 TGTGCCAGCACCCCGGGACAGTTACAAGAGACCCAGTACTTC CASTPGQLQETQYF
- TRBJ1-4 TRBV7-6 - TGTGCCAGCAGCCCAAGGAGGGTTGAAAAACTGTTTTTT CASSPRRVEKLFF
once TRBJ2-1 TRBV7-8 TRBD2 TGTGCCAGCAGTCCAAGCGGGAGCGTTGAGCAGTTCTTC CASSPSGSVEQFF
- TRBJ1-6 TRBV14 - TGTGCCAGCAGCCAAGGAGGCCCTTCACCCCTCCACTTT CASSQGGPSPLHF
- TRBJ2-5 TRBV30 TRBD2 TGTGCCTGGAGTGGGACTAGCGGGAGAGAAACCCAGTACTTC CAWSGTSGRETQYF
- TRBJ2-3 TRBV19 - TGTGCCAGTAGTGACACCACAGATACGCAGTATTTT CASSDTTDTQYF
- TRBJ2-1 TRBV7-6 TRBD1 TGTGCCAGCAGCTTCGACAGGGGGGCTGAGCAGTTCTTC CASSFDRGAEQFF
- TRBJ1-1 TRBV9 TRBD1 TGTGCCAGCAGCCCCGCAAACAGGGGCACTGAAGCTTTCTTT CASSPANRGTEAFF
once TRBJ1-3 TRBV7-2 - TGTGCCAGCAGCTTATCCGGGGGGCACTACTCTGGAAACACCATATATTTT CASSLSGGHYSGNTIYF
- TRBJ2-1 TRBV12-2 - TGTGCAAGTCGCTTCTGTCCAGGTAGAAAGTTCTTC CASRFCPGRKFF
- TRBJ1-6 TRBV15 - TGTGCCACCAGCAGAGGCTCAGTCTATAATTCACCCCTCCACTTT CATSRGSVYNSPLHF
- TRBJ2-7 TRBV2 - TGTGCCATCGGACAGTTCCCCTACGAGCAGTACTTC CAIGQFPYEQYF
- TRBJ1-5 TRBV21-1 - TGTGCCAGCAGCGACCGACAGGATCAGCCCCAGCATTTT CASSDRQDQPQHF
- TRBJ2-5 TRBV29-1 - TGCAGCGTTGGTCACGGGGAGACCCAGTACTTC CSVGHGETQYF
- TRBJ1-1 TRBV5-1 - TGCGCCAGCAGCTTGTCTTCAGGATCGGACACTGAAGCTTTCTTT CASSLSSGSDTEAFF
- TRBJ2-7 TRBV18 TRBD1 TGTGCCAGCTCACCACGGGACAGCTCCTACGAGCAGTACTTC CASSPRDSSYEQYF
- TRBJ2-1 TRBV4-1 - TGCGCCAGCAGCCAAGGCGGAAGGGAGCAGTTCTTC CASSQGGREQFF
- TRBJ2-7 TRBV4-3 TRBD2 TGCGCCAGCAGCCAAGAGGTCGTGGCTAGCGGGCTTCTCTTC CASSQEVVASGLLF
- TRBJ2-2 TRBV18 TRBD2 TGTGCCAGCTCACCCTACGGCGGGGGGGCCAACACCGGGGAGCTGTTTTTT CASSPYGGGANTGELFF
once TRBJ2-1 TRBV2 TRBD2 TGTGCCAGCACCCCGTCCGGGAGGTCCCTCTCCTACAATGAGCAGTTCTTC CASTPSGRSLSYNEQFF
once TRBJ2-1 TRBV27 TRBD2 TGTGCCAGCAGTTTATCGAGCGGACTAGCCGCCAATAAGCAGTTCTTC CASSLSSGLAANKQFF